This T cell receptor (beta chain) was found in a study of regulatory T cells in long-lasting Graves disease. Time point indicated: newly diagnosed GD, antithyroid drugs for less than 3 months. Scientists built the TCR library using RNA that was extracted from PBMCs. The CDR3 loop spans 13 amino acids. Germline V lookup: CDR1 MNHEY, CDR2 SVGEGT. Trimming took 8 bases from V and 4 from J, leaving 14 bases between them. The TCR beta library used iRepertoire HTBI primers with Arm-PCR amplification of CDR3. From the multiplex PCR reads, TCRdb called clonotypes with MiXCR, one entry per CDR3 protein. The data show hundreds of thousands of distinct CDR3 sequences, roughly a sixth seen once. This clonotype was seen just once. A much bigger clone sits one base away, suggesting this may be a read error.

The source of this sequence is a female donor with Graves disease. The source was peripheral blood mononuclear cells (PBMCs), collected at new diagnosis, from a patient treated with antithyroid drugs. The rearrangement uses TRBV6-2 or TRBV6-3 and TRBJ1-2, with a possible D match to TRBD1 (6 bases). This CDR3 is CASGSGDSYGYTF. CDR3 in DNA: TGTGCCAGCGGTTCAGGGGATAGCTATGGCTACACCTTC.